This T cell receptor beta chain was recovered during a study of cytomegalovirus exposure and HLA in healthy donors. The germline V gene has CDR1 MNHEY and CDR2 SMNVEV (reference sequence). Trimming removed 8 bases at V and 4 bases at J, with 11 bases between. The CDR3 extends over 12 amino acids. About this clone: Its specificity is unknown.

Profiled with immunoSEQ multiplex PCR; TCRdb holds only in-frame clones, not every one. This sample yields roughly 60,000 clones, of which about 91% are seen a single time; 1% to 1.5% belongs to the top ten. Study findings and constraints: Many donors shared some public TCRs, even though most TCR sequences were rare.

The receptor's source is a woman between 18 and 29 years old in good health and CMV-seronegative. The rearrangement joins TRBV27 to TRBJ1-2; D is undetermined. Sequenced: PBMCs. For the CDR3, the DNA is TGTGCCAGCTCCCCTTTCGGCTATGGCTACACCTTC. Translating gives CASSPFGYGYTF.